A single sample gave rise to the 17 T cell receptor beta chains below, sequenced in a study of blood T cell repertoires in COVID-19. Repertoires were generated with immunoSEQ multiplex PCR, while TCRdb's copy carries only in-frame clones and drops some. The sample records approximately 300,000 clones, under 90% being singletons. The specimen was PBMCs or T cells enriched from blood (not recorded which). The receptors derive from a man between 60 and 75 years old who had recovered from COVID-19.

The chain joins TRBV30 to TRBJ2-3, with 10 positions matching TRBD2. The germline gives CDR1 GTSNPN, CDR2 SVGIG (reference sequence). The CDR3 extends over 18 amino acids. With V trimmed by 4 bases and J by 2 bases, 15 bases remained unmatched. The CDR3, as DNA: TGTGCCTGGAATTGGGGTAGCGGGAGGCGTCTCTCCACAGATACGCAGTATTTT. Its translation: CAWNWGSGRRLSTDTQYF.

The chain joins TRBV5-1 to TRBJ1-4; D is ambiguous. Trimming removed 3 bases from V and 5 bases from J, with 14 bases in between. Germline V CDR1 and CDR2: SGHRS, YFSETQ. This CDR3 comprises 15 residues. The CDR3 nucleotides read TGCGCCAGCAGCTCCATGTTAAACTCGAATGAAAAACTGTTTTTT. Translated, it gives CASSSMLNSNEKLFF.

This clone was seen a handful of times. The sample holds other DNA sequences that translate to the same CDR3. The chain employs TRBV9 and TRBJ1-5; 9 nucleotides line up with TRBD1. The J segment lost 7 bases and the V segment lost 2 bases, leaving 7 bases of the junction unmatched. Germline CDR1 and CDR2: SGDLS and YYNGEE. The CDR3 totals 15 residues. The DNA for the CDR3 is TGTGCCAGCAGCGTGGGGACAGGGACCGGACAGCCCCAGCATTTT. Translated, it gives CASSVGTGTGQPQHF.

This clone was picked up one time. The chain recombines TRBV10-1 with TRBJ1-1; D is undetermined. Germline assignment: CDR1 WNHNN and CDR2 SYGVQD (reference sequence). The CDR3 sequence is 13 residues long. Trimming stripped 5 bases from V and 1 base from J, with 8 bases between. CDR3 sequence reads: CASSRTQNTEAFF. In DNA, the CDR3 is TGCGCCAGCAGTCGTACACAGAACACTGAAGCTTTCTTT.

The chain links TRBV5-1 to TRBJ2-1; unclear D gene. The germline CDR1 and CDR2 sequences are SGHRS and YFSETQ. Trimming pared 3 bases from V and 3 bases from J, leaving 10 bases between. The CDR3 covers 14 residues. CDR3 protein: CASSSRTDYNEQFF. The CDR3, as DNA: TGCGCCAGCAGCTCCCGAACAGACTACAATGAGCAGTTCTTC. The full variable domain, completed using reference TRBV5-1 and TRBJ2-1, is KAGVTQTPRYLIKTRGQQVTLSCSPISGHRSVSWYQQTPGQGLQFLFEYFSETQRNKGNFPGRFSGRQFSNSRSEMNVSTLELGDSALYLCASSSRTDYNEQFFGPGTRLTVL.

The rearrangement links TRBV12-3 or TRBV12-4 to TRBJ1-1; no clear D. Deletions cut 6 bases from V and 3 bases from J, with 8 bases between. The CDR3 sequence is 12 residues long. The CDR3: CASSAGYTEAFF. CDR3 DNA: TGTGCCAGCAGCGCCGGTTACACTGAAGCTTTCTTT.

V gene TRBV24-1 combines with J gene TRBJ2-2; 8 positions match TRBD2. The J segment lost 3 bases and the V segment lost 4 bases, leaving 12 bases of the junction unmatched. The CDR3 length is 18 residues. Germline V gene sequence: CDR1 KGHDR, CDR2 SFDVKD. The CDR3 sequence is CATSDPHSAGGYTGELFF. The CDR3 region has the DNA TGTGCCACCAGTGACCCCCATAGCGCGGGGGGATACACCGGGGAGCTGTTTTTT.

The rearrangement joins TRBV24-1 to TRBJ2-3; 11 nucleotides match TRBD1. Germline lookup yields CDR1 KGHDR and CDR2 SFDVKD. Germline trimming cut 4 bases from V and 4 bases from J; bases unmatched to any gene: 6. The CDR3 has 16 amino acids. The CDR3 DNA follows: TGTGCCACCAGTGAGGAGGACAGGGGGCTATCAGATACGCAGTATTTT. Its protein is CATSEEDRGLSDTQYF.

The genes are TRBV14 and TRBJ2-1; 8 bases are shared with TRBD1. The CDR3 totals 16 residues. From germline, CDR1 is SGHDN and CDR2 FVKESK. Trimming at V came to 1 base and at J to 3 bases, leaving 5 bases not matched to a gene. CDR3 in DNA: TGTGCCAGCAGCCAAGGAAGCAGGGGGCACTACAATGAGCAGTTCTTC. Amino acids: CASSQGSRGHYNEQFF.

The chain is built from TRBV5-1 and TRBJ1-1; tentatively, D is TRBD1 (5 bases). V lost 0 bases and J lost 3, with 9 bases in between. Germline V gene sequence: CDR1 SGHRS, CDR2 YFSETQ. The CDR3 extends over 14 amino acids. The CDR3: CASSLATRDTEAFF. The CDR3 region has the DNA TGCGCCAGCAGCTTGGCCACCAGGGACACTGAAGCTTTCTTT.

The chain employs TRBV7-8 and TRBJ2-6; 8 bases fit TRBD1. CDR1 is SGHVS, CDR2 FQNEAQ, per germline. V dropped 2 bases and J dropped 1; count of bases not matched to a gene: 10. This CDR3 is 19 amino acids long. The CDR3 DNA follows: TGTGCCAGCAGCTTATTCTCCCGCAGGGGGCATTCTGGGGCCAACGTCCTGACTTTC. This encodes CASSLFSRRGHSGANVLTF.

The chain combines TRBV29-1 with TRBJ1-1, with TRBD1 matching 7 bases. Unmatched junction bases numbered 11, after V lost 6 bases and J lost 7 bases. The CDR3 runs to 13 residues. Germline CDR1 is SQVTM and CDR2 is ANQGSEA. The CDR3 reads CSVGDRALFEAFF. The DNA of the CDR3 is TGCAGCGTAGGAGACAGGGCCCTATTTGAAGCTTTCTTT.

The chain has TRBV4-2 and TRBJ2-1; 7 nucleotides align to TRBD1. V was pared by 3 bases and J by 7 bases, with 15 bases of the junction left unmatched. Germline lookup yields CDR1 LGHNA and CDR2 YNFKEQ. The CDR3 is made up of 17 amino acids. The CDR3 is CASSHGEGNRGSNEQFF. The CDR3 DNA is TGTGCCAGCAGCCATGGTGAAGGTAACAGGGGAAGTAATGAGCAGTTCTTC.

This clone has only a few counts. The chain links TRBV5-1 to TRBJ1-4; possible D gene TRBD1, 6 bases. The CDR3 has 15 residues. The germline V gene has CDR1 SGHRS and CDR2 YFSETQ. Trimming left V 5 bases short and J 5 bases short, with 16 bases between. CDR3 region: CASRASGAENEKLFF. Here the CDR3 DNA reads TGCGCCAGCAGGGCCTCAGGGGCGGAAAATGAAAAACTGTTTTTT. Full variable domain (missing parts from reference TRBV5-1 and TRBJ1-4): KAGVTQTPRYLIKTRGQQVTLSCSPISGHRSVSWYQQTPGQGLQFLFEYFSETQRNKGNFPGRFSGRQFSNSRSEMNVSTLELGDSALYLCASRASGAENEKLFFGSGTQLSVL.

This chain links TRBV5-6 with TRBJ2-1, with a possible D match to TRBD1 (5 bases). The V and J ends lost 1 base and 8 bases respectively, with 19 bases between them. This CDR3 has 16 amino acids. CDR1 and CDR2 from the germline V gene are SGHDT and YYEEEE. CDR3 in amino acids: CASSLRARARGDEQFF. The CDR3 DNA reads as TGTGCCAGCAGCTTGAGAGCCAGGGCCCGAGGCGATGAGCAGTTCTTC.

The V and J genes are TRBV13 and TRBJ2-1; 9 nucleotides agree with TRBD2. The CDR3 has 18 amino acids. CDR1 is PRHDT, CDR2 FYEKMQ, per germline (reference sequence). V gave up 3 bases and J gave up 6 bases; unmatched junction bases: 15. The CDR3 DNA reads as TGTGCCAGCAGCTTTCGATCGAGCGGGAGGTTTATCGTCAATGAGCAGTTCTTC. It specifies CASSFRSSGRFIVNEQFF. Together with reference TRBV13 and TRBJ2-1, the CDR3 gives the full variable domain: AAGVIQSPRHLIKEKRETATLKCYPIPRHDTVYWYQQGPGQDPQFLISFYEKMQSDKGSIPDRFSAQQFSDYHSELNMSSLELGDSALYFCASSFRSSGRFIVNEQFFGPGTRLTVL.

V gene TRBV19 combines with J gene TRBJ1-4; D unresolved. The CDR3 extends over 16 amino acids. CDR1 and CDR2 (germline): LNHDA, SQIVND (reference sequence). V lost 5 bases and J lost 0, with 13 bases in between. Here the CDR3 DNA reads TGTGCCAGTAGTCTCCGGGGATTCGCAACTAATGAAAAACTGTTTTTT. Its protein product is CASSLRGFATNEKLFF.